The clone carrying this TCR beta chain was detected once. Antigen specificity is unknown. The CDR3 is 15 amino acids. Trimming removed 4 bases from V and 0 bases from J; junction bases left unmatched: 4. The germline V gene has CDR1 SGHRS and CDR2 YFSETQ. Profiling relied on immunoSEQ multiplex PCR, and the TCRdb table lists in-frame clones only, not all of them. The table includes some 110,000 clones, 90% detected once. This specimen belongs to a study of graft-versus-host responses after intestinal transplantation. At the level of the study: Transplantation in recipients was multivisceral, liver-intestinal, or isolated intestinal.

The study's findings and limits: Graft-versus-host to host-versus-graft clonal ratios in allografts were high in patients with graft-donor T cell macrochimerism.

Sequenced here: unstimulated CD4+ T cells sorted from spleen or lymph node cells, sampled before intestinal transplant. The origin of this receptor is a human donor who received an intestinal transplant. The chain has TRBV5-1 and TRBJ1-3; 7 positions match TRBD1. CDR3 in amino acids: CASSVTGDSGNTIYF. CDR3 nucleotide sequence: TGCGCCAGCAGCGTAACAGGGGACTCTGGAAACACCATATATTTT.